Given below is one T cell receptor beta chain in context. No antigen is known for it. Per-base quality was not reported, and no clone a single base away is much larger than it. The same CDR3 also results from other DNA sequences found in this sample. The sample originates from a study of blood T cell repertoires in COVID-19 (dated by TCRdb to the early 2020s). Concerning the study at large: Collaborator samples came from the United States, Italy and Spain and covered acute and convalescent phases of COVID-19. The prospective study material was composed of cDNA or gDNA derived from T cells, B-cell-depleted T cells, or PBMCs. The samples were drawn from two sources: the first 160 participants of the ongoing ImmuneRACE study, and 1,254 subjects contributed by 6 global collaborators. Sample metadata almost always included a de-identified subject ID, COVID-19 status, age in years and sex. Subjects who had been exposed to COVID-19, were actively infected with it, or had recovered from it provided the deeply sampled blood TCRbeta repertoires that made up the dataset. Where available, HLA class I and class II types were obtained from metadata supplied by the sample provider rather than from assay-based typing. The repertoires were released in a freely available public database intended as a resource for research on the immune response to SARS-CoV-2. Results and caveats for the whole study, not just this receptor: The amount of clinical and demographic metadata varied by source and participant and was provided uncurated.

CDR1 and CDR2 were assigned from the germline V gene (reference sequence) as MNHEY and SMNVEV. The CDR3 numbers 13 residues from cysteine through phenylalanine. The read is trimmed to its CDR3 DNA, 39 bases read in frame from base 1. The V end loses 4 bases and the J end loses 3 bases, and a stretch of 8 bases separates them. The immunoSEQ Assay, a bias-controlled multiplex PCR, was used to amplify TCRbeta CDR3 regions from genomic DNA. The original methods were these. Within the assay, amplification of reference gene primers was used to estimate how many nucleated cells each sample contained. To quantify the absolute abundance of each unique TCRbeta CDR3 rearrangement, sequence reads were collapsed and filtered. For each sample, productive Simpson clonality was calculated by taking the square root of Simpson's diversity index across productive rearrangements. TCRdb limited this immuneACCESS table to in-frame rearrangements with V and J called. A share of clones is missing; checked studies link under half to unresolved V genes, and the rest is unexplained. V, J and clone size were drawn from that table, and D and trimming were deduced from the DNA. The sample table records tens of thousands of clones; roughly 80% of these occur just once. The top ten hold about 6.9% of the sample.

One collaborating source in Seattle enrolled patients during active infection and followed them longitudinally through the course of disease. The collaborating institutions used their own protocols to collect whole blood in K2EDTA tubes. For TCRbeta analysis, collaborators shipped samples as frozen whole blood, isolated PBMCs, or DNA extracted from either of those sample types. The sequenced material came from peripheral blood. The source of this sequence is a man aged 25-40 years with COVID-19, enrolled during active disease. Recombination connected TRBV27 to TRBJ2-3, and perhaps TRBD1 as D gene, on 5 matching bases. The CDR3: CASSYQGTDTQYF. The DNA sequence follows: TGTGCCAGCAGTTATCAGGGAACAGATACGCAGTATTTT.